This entry lists 28 T cell receptor beta chains sequenced from one sample in a study of CD8 T cells in ankylosing spondylitis. One entry per CDR3 protein, called by TCRdb with MiXCR from the 5' RACE reads. The repertoire holds approximately 250,000 distinct CDR3 sequences, with around 25% as singletons. Source material: blood, either unsorted or a sorted T cell fraction (not recorded which). The receptor set was obtained from a male donor with ankylosing spondylitis or in good health (not recorded which).

The chain uses TRBV6-5 and TRBJ1-1, with D uncertain. Trimming shortened V by 0 bases and J by 1 base, and 9 bases separated the two germline ends. The CDR3 is 15 residues long. In germline, CDR1 is MNHEY, CDR2 SVGAGI. The CDR3 spells CASSYSMSGNTEAFF. DNA for the CDR3: TGTGCCAGCAGTTACTCGATGTCAGGGAACACTGAAGCTTTCTTT.

This clonotype was counted a single time. The rearrangement joins TRBV5-1 to TRBJ1-2; a weak D match, TRBD1 (5 bases). The CDR3 is 15 residues long. V was shortened by 6 bases and J by 0 bases, with 15 bases between the two germline ends. Germline lookup yields CDR1 SGHRS and CDR2 YFSETQ. CDR3 sequence reads: CASKPGTEPNYGYTF. The CDR3 DNA reads as TGCGCCAGCAAACCAGGGACGGAGCCTAACTATGGCTACACCTTC.

A few counts support this clonotype. The chain employs TRBV20-1 and TRBJ1-1; no reliable D call. CDR1 is DFQATT and CDR2 is SNEGSKA in the germline V gene (reference sequence). V was clipped by 6 bases and J by 1 base, with 15 bases between them. The CDR3 is made up of 14 amino acids. CDR3: CSADPRVGNTEAFF. The DNA for the CDR3 is TGCAGTGCCGACCCCCGGGTCGGGAACACTGAAGCTTTCTTT.

This clonotype has only a few counts. This sequence joins TRBV7-3 and TRBJ2-2, with a weak D call TRBD1 (5 bases). CDR1 is SGHTA, CDR2 FQGTGA, per germline. The V and J ends lost 1 base and 4 bases respectively, with 10 bases between them. This CDR3 comprises 15 residues. The CDR3 sequence is CASSLRAGPTGELFF. The CDR3 DNA sequence: TGTGCCAGCAGCTTAAGAGCAGGGCCCACCGGGGAGCTGTTTTTT.

The V gene is TRBV25-1, the J gene TRBJ2-5, with TRBD1 matching over 8 bases. Germline assignment: CDR1 MGHDK and CDR2 SYGVNS. The CDR3 extends over 15 amino acids. Unmatched junction bases numbered 5, after V lost 3 bases and J lost 2 bases. This CDR3 is CASSDPRTGQETQYF. CDR3 DNA sequence: TGTGCCAGCAGTGATCCTAGGACAGGGCAAGAGACCCAGTACTTC.

There are a few counts of this clonotype. This chain links TRBV20-1 with TRBJ1-5; 12 bases line up with TRBD1. In germline, CDR1 is DFQATT, CDR2 SNEGSKA (reference sequence). This CDR3 has 17 residues. V lost 4 bases to trimming and J lost 2 bases; unmatched junction nucleotides: 9. CDR3 DNA sequence: TGCAGTGCTATATTGGGACAGGGGGCTCTGCGCAATCAGCCCCAGCATTTT. The encoded protein is CSAILGQGALRNQPQHF.

This clonotype has a count of ten or more. This chain connects TRBV20-1 to TRBJ2-5; maybe TRBD1 (5 bases). V lost 0 bases, J lost 4 bases, and 12 bases lay in between. The CDR3 length is 14 residues. Germline lookup yields CDR1 DFQATT and CDR2 SNEGSKA (reference sequence). The CDR3 here is CSAREVWQGETQYF. The CDR3 region has the DNA TGCAGTGCTAGAGAGGTTTGGCAGGGAGAGACCCAGTACTTC.

This clonotype has at least ten counts. This chain joins TRBV29-1 and TRBJ2-7, with D perhaps assigned TRBD1 or TRBD2 (6 bases each). V lost 1 base to trimming and J lost 0 bases, with 13 bases between them. CDR1 SQVTM and CDR2 ANQGSEA come from the germline V gene. CDR3 size: 15 residues. This CDR3 reads CSVEGARDTSYEQYF. The CDR3 DNA is TGCAGCGTTGAAGGTGCGCGGGACACCTCCTACGAGCAGTACTTC.

The V call is TRBV20-1, the J call TRBJ2-7; D unresolved. This CDR3 contains 14 residues. Germline values: CDR1 DFQATT, CDR2 SNEGSKA (reference sequence). V dropped 0 bases and J dropped 7 bases, with 16 bases sitting between them. The CDR3 DNA is TGCAGTGCTAGAGATTCCTCTCCCGTGGGGGAGCAGTACTTC. It translates to CSARDSSPVGEQYF.

Ten or more counts support this clonotype. V gene TRBV10-3 combines with J gene TRBJ2-1; 9 bases agree with TRBD1. This CDR3 is 16 amino acids long. V trimming: 3 bases; J trimming: 3 bases; junction bases outside the gene matches: 6. Germline V gene data show CDR1 as ENHRY and CDR2 as SYGVKD. CDR3 bases: TGTGCCATCAGTGAACCCGGGACAGGGATCTACAATGAGCAGTTCTTC. Translating it yields CAISEPGTGIYNEQFF.

A few counts support this clonotype. J is TRBJ2-3 and V is TRBV6-5; possibly TRBD1 or TRBD2 for D (5 bases each). Germline V gives CDR1 MNHEY, CDR2 SVGAGI. The V gene lost 3 bases and the J gene lost 1 base, with 8 bases spanning the gap. CDR3 length: 14 amino acids. This CDR3 is CASSYLGGTDTQYF. CDR3 nucleotide sequence: TGTGCCAGCAGTTATCTGGGGGGCACAGATACGCAGTATTTT.

This sequence joins TRBV12-3 or TRBV12-4 and TRBJ2-5; possibly TRBD2 for D (6 bases). This CDR3 is 14 amino acids long. Trimming stripped 3 bases from V and 5 bases from J, with 13 bases between. CDR3 coding DNA: TGTGCCAGCAGTTTCGGGCTAGCGTCGGAGACCCAGTACTTC. Its protein product is CASSFGLASETQYF.

This clonotype occurred a few times. The chain uses TRBV20-1 and TRBJ2-3, with TRBD2 matching 11 bases. CDR1 and CDR2 from the germline V gene are DFQATT and SNEGSKA (reference sequence). CDR3 length: 14 amino acids. The CDR3, as DNA: TGCAGCAACTTAGCGGGGGGGCAGGGAGATACGCAGTATTTT. Protein sequence: CSNLAGGQGDTQYF.

This clonotype was picked up a small number of times. The chain joins TRBV20-1 to TRBJ2-3; D is possibly TRBD1 (6 bases). V gave up 6 bases and J gave up 2 bases, with 12 bases separating them. This CDR3 comprises 13 residues. In germline, CDR1 is DFQATT, CDR2 SNEGSKA (reference sequence). The CDR3 nucleotides are TGCAGTGCCCGGACAGAACCCACAGATACGCAGTATTTT. Translated: CSARTEPTDTQYF.

This chain joins TRBV29-1 and TRBJ2-1, with 8 bases lining up with TRBD2. The CDR3 extends over 18 amino acids. Germline V gene lookup returns CDR1 SQVTM and CDR2 ANQGSEA. After removal of 0 bases from V and 4 bases from J, the junction contained 14 bases not matched to a gene. The CDR3 DNA reads as TGCAGCGTTGAAGAAGGGCGGGGGGTCGCGGCCCGTTACAATGAGCAGTTCTTC. It translates to CSVEEGRGVAARYNEQFF.

The sample holds many counts of this clonotype. The V gene is TRBV20-1, the J gene TRBJ2-7; tentative D call: TRBD2 (6 bases). CDR3 size: 13 residues. V gave up 6 bases and J gave up 4 bases, with 16 bases separating them. The germline V gene encodes CDR1 DFQATT and CDR2 SNEGSKA (reference sequence). CDR3 protein: CSAGSDYPYEQYF. In DNA, the CDR3 is TGCAGTGCCGGGTCGGACTATCCGTACGAGCAGTACTTC.

This clonotype was counted ten times or more. V is TRBV4-1 and J is TRBJ2-4, with D perhaps matching TRBD2 (6 bases). Trimming cost V 1 base and J 0 bases, with 16 bases left between them. The CDR3 runs 18 residues. Germline CDR1 reads MGHRA; CDR2 reads YSYEKL. CDR3 nucleotide sequence: TGCGCCAGCAGCCAAGGTGCCCAAAGGGGACTAGCCAAAAACATTCAGTACTTC. As protein: CASSQGAQRGLAKNIQYF.

The CDR3 loop is CASSLGTTNTGELFF. CDR3 in DNA: TGTGCCAGCAGCTTGGGGACGACGAACACCGGGGAGCTGTTTTTT. J is TRBJ2-2 and V is TRBV5-6; the D is unclear. The length of the CDR3 is 15 residues. Germline V gene sequence: CDR1 SGHDT, CDR2 YYEEEE. V was clipped by 0 bases and J by 0 bases, with 6 bases between them.

This clonotype was found many times. The rearrangement links TRBV29-1 to TRBJ2-3, with D possibly TRBD1 on 6 matching bases. The V gene's germline CDR1 is SQVTM and CDR2 ANQGSEA. The ends were cut back, 7 bases at V and 5 bases at J, with 22 bases in the middle. The CDR3 is made up of 15 amino acids. Written as DNA, the CDR3 is TGCAGCGCCGAGGGACACCCTGGACGTGGAGATACGCAGTATTTT. This codes for CSAEGHPGRGDTQYF.

The chain has TRBV29-1 and TRBJ2-3; no clear D. This CDR3 contains 12 residues. V was shortened by 6 bases and J by 2 bases, with 9 bases between the two germline ends. CDR1 SQVTM and CDR2 ANQGSEA come from the germline V gene. The CDR3 bases are TGCAGCGTGGACCCTCTCACAGATACGCAGTATTTT. It specifies CSVDPLTDTQYF.

The gene calls are TRBV9 and TRBJ2-7, with 10 bases fitting TRBD1. The CDR3 is made up of 17 amino acids. The V gene's germline CDR1 is SGDLS and CDR2 YYNGEE. V was clipped by 0 bases and J by 3 bases; unmatched bases: 9. The CDR3: CASSVGQGAPRDYEQYF. The CDR3 bases are TGTGCCAGCAGCGTAGGACAGGGGGCCCCACGAGACTACGAGCAGTACTTC.

This clonotype was seen ten or more times. The V gene is TRBV14, the J gene TRBJ2-2; perhaps TRBD1 as D (5 bases). From germline, CDR1 is SGHDN and CDR2 FVKESK. V was clipped by 4 bases and J by 4 bases, with 10 bases between them. This CDR3 is 14 amino acids long. CDR3 amino acids: CASSRRQTTGELFF. In nucleotides, the CDR3 is TGTGCCAGCAGCCGAAGACAGACCACCGGGGAGCTGTTTTTT.

As for this clonotype: A much larger clone lies a single base off, so this may be a read error. This rearrangement joins TRBV12-3 or TRBV12-4 to TRBJ2-5; D call uncertain. CDR3 length equals 13 residues. The CDR3: CASSFQLQETQNF. The CDR3 DNA follows: TGTGCCAGCAGTTTTCAACTGCAAGAGACCCAGAACTTC.

About this clonotype itself: Compared with germline, one end of the junction differs, possibly owing to a read error. V is TRBV12-3 or TRBV12-4 and J is TRBJ1-1; possible D gene TRBD1, 5 bases. The CDR3 is 18 residues long. The DNA of the CDR3 is TGTGCCCGCAGGCCTACGCGGGGGTGGGCTAATCTGAACACTGAAGCTTTCTTT. The encoded protein is CARRPTRGWANLNTEAFF.

This clonotype was seen only once. The gene calls are TRBV5-1 and TRBJ2-3; D not certain. The CDR3 is made up of 13 amino acids. Germline assignment: CDR1 SGHRS and CDR2 YFSETQ. Trimming removed 5 bases at V and 2 bases at J, with 9 bases between. The CDR3 sequence: CASRRAYTDTQYF. DNA of the CDR3: TGCGCCAGCAGAAGGGCGTACACAGATACGCAGTATTTT.

The chain has TRBV20-1 and TRBJ1-1; D unclear. This CDR3 has 11 amino acids. V shed 6 bases and J shed 8 bases, with 13 bases lying between them. Per the germline V gene, CDR1 is DFQATT and CDR2 is SNEGSKA (reference sequence). Written as DNA, the CDR3 is TGCAGTGCCGAAGGGCAGACCGAAGCTTTCTTT. As protein: CSAEGQTEAFF.

Remarks on this clonotype: The junction departs from the called germline gene at one end, perhaps through a read error. The chain has TRBV12-3 or TRBV12-4 and TRBJ2-3; 13 nucleotides match TRBD2. The CDR3 is 16 amino acids. The CDR3 nucleotides read TGTGCCAGCAGCTGGACTAGCGGGGGATACACAAATACGCAGTATTTT. This codes for CASSWTSGGYTNTQYF.

This clonotype occurred many times. The CDR3, as DNA: TGCGCCAGCAGCACGGCTTTGGACACCCCGAGGACCGGGGAGCTGTTTTTT. This gives the protein CASSTALDTPRTGELFF. V gene TRBV5-1 combines with J gene TRBJ2-2; perhaps TRBD1 as D (5 bases). CDR1 is SGHRS, CDR2 YFSETQ, per germline. V dropped 4 bases and J dropped 5 bases, with 21 bases sitting between them. CDR3 length equals 17 residues.